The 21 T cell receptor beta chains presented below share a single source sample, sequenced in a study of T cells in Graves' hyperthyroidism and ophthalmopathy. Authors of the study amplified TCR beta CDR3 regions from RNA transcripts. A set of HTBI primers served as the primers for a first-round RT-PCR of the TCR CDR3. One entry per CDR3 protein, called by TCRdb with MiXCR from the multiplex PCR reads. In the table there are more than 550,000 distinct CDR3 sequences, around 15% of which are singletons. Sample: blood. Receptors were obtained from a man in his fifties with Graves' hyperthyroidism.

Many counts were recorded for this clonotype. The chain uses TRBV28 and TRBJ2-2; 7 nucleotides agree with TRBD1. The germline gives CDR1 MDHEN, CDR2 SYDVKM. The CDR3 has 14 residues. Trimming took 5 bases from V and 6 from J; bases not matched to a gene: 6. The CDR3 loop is CASSPRQGAGELFF. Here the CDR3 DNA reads TGTGCCAGCAGTCCCCGACAGGGCGCCGGGGAGCTGTTTTTT.

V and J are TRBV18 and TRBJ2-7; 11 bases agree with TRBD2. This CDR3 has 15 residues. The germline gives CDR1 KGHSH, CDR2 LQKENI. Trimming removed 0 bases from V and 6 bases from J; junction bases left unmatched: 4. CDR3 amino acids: CASSPPVAGGIEQYF. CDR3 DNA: TGTGCCAGCTCACCACCGGTAGCGGGAGGGATCGAGCAGTACTTC.

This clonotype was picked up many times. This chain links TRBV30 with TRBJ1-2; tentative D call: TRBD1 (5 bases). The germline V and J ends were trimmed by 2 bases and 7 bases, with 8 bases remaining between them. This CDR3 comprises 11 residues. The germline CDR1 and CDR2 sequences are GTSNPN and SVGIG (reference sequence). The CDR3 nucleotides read TGTGCCTGGAGTCCAGGGTTTGGCTACACCTTC. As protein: CAWSPGFGYTF.

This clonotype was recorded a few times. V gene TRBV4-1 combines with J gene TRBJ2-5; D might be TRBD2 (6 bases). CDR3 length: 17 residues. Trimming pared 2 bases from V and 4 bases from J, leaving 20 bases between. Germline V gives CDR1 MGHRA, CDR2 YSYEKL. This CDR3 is CASSQTQTSSALETQYF. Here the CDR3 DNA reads TGCGCCAGCAGCCAAACCCAGACTAGTTCCGCACTAGAGACCCAGTACTTC.

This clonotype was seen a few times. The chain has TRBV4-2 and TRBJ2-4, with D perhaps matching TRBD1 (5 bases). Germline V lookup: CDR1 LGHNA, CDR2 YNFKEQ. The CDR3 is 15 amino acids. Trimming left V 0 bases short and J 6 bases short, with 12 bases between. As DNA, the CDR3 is TGTGCCAGCAGCCAAGATCTTCAGGGCCCAAACATTCAGTACTTC. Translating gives CASSQDLQGPNIQYF.

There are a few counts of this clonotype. This chain's CDR3 is CASSDSRGIGTEAFF. In DNA, the CDR3 is TGCGCCAGCAGTGACTCGAGAGGCATCGGCACTGAAGCTTTCTTT. This sequence joins TRBV10-2 and TRBJ1-1; no clear D. The CDR3 loop spans 15 amino acids. CDR1 WSHSY and CDR2 SAAADI come from the germline V gene. Trimming took 3 bases from V and 4 from J, leaving 15 bases between them.

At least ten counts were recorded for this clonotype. The CDR3 nucleotides are TGTGCCAGCCGCCAGGGCAATCAGCCCCAGCATTTT. Its translation: CASRQGNQPQHF. The chain is built from TRBV2 and TRBJ1-5; D gene unclear. This CDR3 contains 12 residues. Per the germline V gene, CDR1 is SNHLY and CDR2 is FYNNEI. V dropped 8 bases and J dropped 2 bases, with 7 bases sitting between them.

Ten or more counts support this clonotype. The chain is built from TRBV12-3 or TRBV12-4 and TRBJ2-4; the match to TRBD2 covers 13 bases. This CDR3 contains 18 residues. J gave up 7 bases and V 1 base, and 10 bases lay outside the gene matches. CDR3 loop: CASSLVLLGTSGKNIQYF. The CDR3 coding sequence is TGTGCCAGCAGTTTAGTGTTGTTGGGGACTAGCGGGAAGAACATTCAGTACTTC.

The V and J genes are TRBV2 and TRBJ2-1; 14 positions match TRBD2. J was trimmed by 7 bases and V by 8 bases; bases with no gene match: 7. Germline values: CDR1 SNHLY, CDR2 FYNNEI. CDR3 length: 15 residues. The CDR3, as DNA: TGTGCCAGCGGGACTAGCGGGAGTGTTAAGAATGAGCAGTTCTTC. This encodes CASGTSGSVKNEQFF.

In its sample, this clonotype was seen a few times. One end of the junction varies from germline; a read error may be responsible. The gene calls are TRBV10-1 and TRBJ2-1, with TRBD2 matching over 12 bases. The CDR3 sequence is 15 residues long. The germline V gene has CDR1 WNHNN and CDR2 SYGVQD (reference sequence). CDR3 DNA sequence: TGCGTCAGCAGTGATACTAGCGGGAGGCCCCATGAGCAGTTCTTC. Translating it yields CVSSDTSGRPHEQFF.

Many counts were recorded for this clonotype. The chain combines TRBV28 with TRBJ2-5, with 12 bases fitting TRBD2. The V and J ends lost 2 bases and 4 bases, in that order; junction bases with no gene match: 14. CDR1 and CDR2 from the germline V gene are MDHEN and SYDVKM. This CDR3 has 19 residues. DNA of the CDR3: TGTGCCAGCAGTTTAAGTGGTGTGGCTAGCGGGAGGGCGGGAGAGACCCAGTACTTC. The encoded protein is CASSLSGVASGRAGETQYF.

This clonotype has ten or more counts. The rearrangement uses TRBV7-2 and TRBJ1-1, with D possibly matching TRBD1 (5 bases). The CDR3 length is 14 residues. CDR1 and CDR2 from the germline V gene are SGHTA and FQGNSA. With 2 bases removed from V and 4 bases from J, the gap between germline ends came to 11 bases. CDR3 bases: TGTGCCAGCAGCTTAAATGGGGGGGGCACTGAAGCTTTCTTT. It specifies CASSLNGGGTEAFF.

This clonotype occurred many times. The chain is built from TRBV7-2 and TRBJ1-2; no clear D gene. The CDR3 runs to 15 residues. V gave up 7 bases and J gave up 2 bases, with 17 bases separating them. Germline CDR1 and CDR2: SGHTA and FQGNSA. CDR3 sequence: CASTQLGGGNYGYTF. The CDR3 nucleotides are TGTGCCAGCACCCAATTGGGTGGAGGGAACTATGGCTACACCTTC.

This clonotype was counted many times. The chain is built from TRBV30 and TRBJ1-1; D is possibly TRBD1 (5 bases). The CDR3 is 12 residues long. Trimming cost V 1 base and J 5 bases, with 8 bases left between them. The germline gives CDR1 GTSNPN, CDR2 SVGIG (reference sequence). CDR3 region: CAWSGGGTEAFF. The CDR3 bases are TGTGCCTGGAGTGGGGGGGGGACTGAAGCTTTCTTT.

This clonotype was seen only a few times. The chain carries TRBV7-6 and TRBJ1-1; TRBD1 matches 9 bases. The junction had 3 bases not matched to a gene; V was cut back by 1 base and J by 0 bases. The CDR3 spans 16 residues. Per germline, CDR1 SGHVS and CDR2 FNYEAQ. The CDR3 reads CASSLGRQGVNTEAFF. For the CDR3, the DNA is TGTGCCAGCAGCTTAGGGAGACAGGGGGTGAACACTGAAGCTTTCTTT.

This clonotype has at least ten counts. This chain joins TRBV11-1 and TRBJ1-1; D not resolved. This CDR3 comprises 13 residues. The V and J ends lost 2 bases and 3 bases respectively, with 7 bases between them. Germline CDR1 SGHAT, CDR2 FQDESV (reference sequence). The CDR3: CASSLSPDTEAFF. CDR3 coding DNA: TGTGCCAGCAGCTTATCCCCAGACACTGAAGCTTTCTTT.

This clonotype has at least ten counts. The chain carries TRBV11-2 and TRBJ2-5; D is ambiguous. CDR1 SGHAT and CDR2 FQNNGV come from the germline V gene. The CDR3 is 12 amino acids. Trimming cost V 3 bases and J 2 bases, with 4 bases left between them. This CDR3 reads CASSLVQETQYF. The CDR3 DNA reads TGTGCCAGCAGCTTGGTTCAAGAGACCCAGTACTTC.

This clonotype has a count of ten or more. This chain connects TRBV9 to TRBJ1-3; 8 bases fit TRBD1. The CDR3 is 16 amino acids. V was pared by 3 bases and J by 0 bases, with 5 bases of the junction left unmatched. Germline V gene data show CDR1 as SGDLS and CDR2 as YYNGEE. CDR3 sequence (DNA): TGTGCCAGCAGCGCGACAGGGGCTTACTCTGGAAACACCATATATTTT. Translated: CASSATGAYSGNTIYF.

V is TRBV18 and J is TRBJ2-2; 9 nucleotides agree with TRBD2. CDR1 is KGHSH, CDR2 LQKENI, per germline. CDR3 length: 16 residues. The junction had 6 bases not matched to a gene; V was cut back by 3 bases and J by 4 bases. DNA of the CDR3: TGTGCCAGCTCACCTGATCAAGCGGGAGGCACCGGGGAGCTGTTTTTT. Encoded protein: CASSPDQAGGTGELFF.

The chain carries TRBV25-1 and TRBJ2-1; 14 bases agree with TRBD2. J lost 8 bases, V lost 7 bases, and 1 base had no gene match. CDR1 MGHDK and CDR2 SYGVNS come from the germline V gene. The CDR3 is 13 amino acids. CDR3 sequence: CASTTSGRDEQFF. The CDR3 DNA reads TGTGCCAGCACGACTAGCGGGAGGGATGAGCAGTTCTTC.

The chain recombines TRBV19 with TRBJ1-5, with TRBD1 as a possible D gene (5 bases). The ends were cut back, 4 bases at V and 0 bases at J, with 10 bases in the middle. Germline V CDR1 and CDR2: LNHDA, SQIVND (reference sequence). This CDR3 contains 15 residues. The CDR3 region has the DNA TGTGCCAGTAGTACGACAAGGGGTAGCAATCAGCCCCAGCATTTT. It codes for CASSTTRGSNQPQHF.